This T cell receptor (beta chain) is drawn from a study of blood T cell repertoires in COVID-19. Study-level information: Samples taken during acute and convalescent COVID-19 were collected in the United States, Italy and Spain.

With regard to this clone: Within the sample, other DNA sequences also encode this same CDR3.

Germline CDR1 is KGHSH and CDR2 is LQKENI. This CDR3 is 15 amino acids long. Trimming at V came to 1 base and at J to 4 bases, leaving 5 bases not matched to a gene. The method was immunoSEQ multiplex PCR; TCRdb's version includes in-frame clones alone and lacks a portion of them. The sample carries about 190,000 clones, 70% to 85% recorded once. Participants were aged about 18 to 100 years, lived in around 22 US areas, and enrolled virtually. Which cohort a participant joined came from the clinical history participants gave. Recovered Cohort 3 donors showed two negative PCRs, clearance, or symptom resolution.

The receptor comes from a woman in her 50s who had recovered from COVID-19. The sample comprised PBMCs or T cells enriched from blood (not recorded which). The chain has TRBV18 and TRBJ2-7, with TRBD1 identical over 9 bases. The CDR3 bases are TGTGCCAGCTCACCACAAAACAGGGGGCGATACGAGCAGTACTTC. Translating gives CASSPQNRGRYEQYF. Filled out from reference TRBV18 and TRBJ2-7, the complete variable domain reads NAGVMQNPRHLVRRRGQEARLRCSPMKGHSHVYWYRQLPEEGLKFMVYLQKENIIDESGMPKERFSAEFPKEGPSILRIQQVVRGDSAAYFCASSPQNRGRYEQYFGPGTRLTVT.